The T cell receptor (beta chain) under discussion was sequenced for a study of T cell changes during pregnancy in multiple sclerosis. Only in-frame clones appear in the TCRdb table, and some are missing; sequencing was by immunoSEQ multiplex PCR. Of 70,000 or so clones in the sample, 80% to 95% were seen once. Germline lookup yields CDR1 MNHNY and CDR2 SVGAGI (reference sequence). The CDR3 sequence is 16 residues long. Unmatched junction bases numbered 6, after V lost 5 bases and J lost 2 bases. Source: CD4+ T cells from peripheral blood mononuclear cells, taken before pregnancy. The V call is TRBV6-6, the J call TRBJ1-4; 9 nucleotides line up with TRBD1. This receptor was taken from a female donor with multiple sclerosis, enrolled in a pregnancy study. CDR3 amino acids: CASSGPTGGTNEKLFF. The CDR3 bases are TGTGCCAGCAGTGGCCCGACAGGGGGGACTAATGAAAAACTGTTTTTT.